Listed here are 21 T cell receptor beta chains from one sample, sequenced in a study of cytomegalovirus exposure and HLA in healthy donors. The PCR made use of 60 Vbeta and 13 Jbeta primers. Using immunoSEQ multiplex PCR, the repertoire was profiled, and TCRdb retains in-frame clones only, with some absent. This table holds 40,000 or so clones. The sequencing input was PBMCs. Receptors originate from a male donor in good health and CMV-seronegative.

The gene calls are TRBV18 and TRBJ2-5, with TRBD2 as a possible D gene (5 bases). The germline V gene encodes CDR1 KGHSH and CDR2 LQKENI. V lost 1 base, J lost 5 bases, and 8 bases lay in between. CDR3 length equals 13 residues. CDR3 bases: TGTGCCAGCTCACCACAGGGCGGGGAGACCCAGTACTTC. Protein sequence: CASSPQGGETQYF.

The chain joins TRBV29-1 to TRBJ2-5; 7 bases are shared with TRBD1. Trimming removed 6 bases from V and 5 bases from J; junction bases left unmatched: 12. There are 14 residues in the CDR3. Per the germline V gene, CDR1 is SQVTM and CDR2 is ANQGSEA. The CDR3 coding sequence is TGCAGCGTCGAACGGGACAGCCCCCCGGAGACCCAGTACTTC. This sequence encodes CSVERDSPPETQYF.

Here the CDR3 reads CASSLVGVEVTGELFF. In nucleotides, the CDR3 is TGTGCCAGCAGCTTAGTAGGGGTTGAGGTAACCGGGGAGCTGTTTTTT. The chain joins TRBV7-8 to TRBJ2-2, with TRBD1 as a possible D gene (5 bases). CDR3 length: 16 residues. Germline V gene data show CDR1 as SGHVS and CDR2 as FQNEAQ. The ends were cut back, 1 base at V and 5 bases at J, with 14 bases in the middle.

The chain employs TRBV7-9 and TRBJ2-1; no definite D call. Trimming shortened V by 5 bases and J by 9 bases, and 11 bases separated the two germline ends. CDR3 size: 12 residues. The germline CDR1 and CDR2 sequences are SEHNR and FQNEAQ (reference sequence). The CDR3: CASSPDDFEQFF. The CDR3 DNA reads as TGTGCCAGCAGCCCAGACGACTTTGAGCAGTTCTTC.

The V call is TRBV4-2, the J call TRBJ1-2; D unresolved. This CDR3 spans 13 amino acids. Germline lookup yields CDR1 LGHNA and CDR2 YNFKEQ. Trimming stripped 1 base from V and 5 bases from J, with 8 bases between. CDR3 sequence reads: CASSQGEGYGYTF. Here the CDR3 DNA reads TGTGCCAGCAGCCAAGGAGAGGGTTATGGCTACACCTTC.

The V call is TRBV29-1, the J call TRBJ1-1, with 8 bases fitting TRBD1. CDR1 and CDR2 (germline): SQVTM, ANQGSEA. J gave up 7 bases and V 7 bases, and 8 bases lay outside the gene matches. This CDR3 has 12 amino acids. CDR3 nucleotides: TGCAGCGCTACTAGACAGGGGTTTGAAGCTTTCTTT. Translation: CSATRQGFEAFF. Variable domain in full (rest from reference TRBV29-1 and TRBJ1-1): SAVISQKPSRDICQRGTSLTIQCQVDSQVTMMFWYRQQPGQSLTLIATANQGSEATYESGFVIDKFPISRPNLTFSTLTVSNMSPEDSSIYLCSATRQGFEAFFGQGTRLTVV.

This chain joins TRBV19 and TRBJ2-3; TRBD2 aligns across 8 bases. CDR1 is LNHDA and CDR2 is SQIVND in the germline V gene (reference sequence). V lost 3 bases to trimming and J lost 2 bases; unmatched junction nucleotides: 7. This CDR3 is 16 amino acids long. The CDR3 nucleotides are TGTGCCAGTAGTATCCCCGGGGGGGCCAACACAGATACGCAGTATTTT. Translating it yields CASSIPGGANTDTQYF.

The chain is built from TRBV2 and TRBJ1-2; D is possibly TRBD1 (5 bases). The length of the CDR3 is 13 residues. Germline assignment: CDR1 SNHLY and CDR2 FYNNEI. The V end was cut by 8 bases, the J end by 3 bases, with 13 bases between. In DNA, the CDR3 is TGTGCCAGCCACGACAGCAGCTACTATGGCTACACCTTC. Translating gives CASHDSSYYGYTF.

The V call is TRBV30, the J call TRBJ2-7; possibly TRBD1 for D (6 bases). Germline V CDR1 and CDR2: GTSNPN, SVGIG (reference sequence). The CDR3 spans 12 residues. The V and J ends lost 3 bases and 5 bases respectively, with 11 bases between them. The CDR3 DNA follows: TGTGCCTGGAGCCCCTCAGGGGACGAGCAGTACTTC. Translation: CAWSPSGDEQYF.

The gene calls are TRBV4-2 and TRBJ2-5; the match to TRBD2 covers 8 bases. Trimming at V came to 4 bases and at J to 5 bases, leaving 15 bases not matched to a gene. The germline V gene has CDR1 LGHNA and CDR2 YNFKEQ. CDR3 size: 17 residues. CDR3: CASSPREGGWVEETQYF. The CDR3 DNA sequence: TGTGCCAGCAGCCCCCGGGAGGGGGGTTGGGTCGAGGAGACCCAGTACTTC.

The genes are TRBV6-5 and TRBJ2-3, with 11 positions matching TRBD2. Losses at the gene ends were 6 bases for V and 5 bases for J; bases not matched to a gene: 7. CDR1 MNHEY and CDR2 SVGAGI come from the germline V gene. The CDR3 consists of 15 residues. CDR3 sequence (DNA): TGTGCCAGCAGCCAGGCTAGCGGGGGGATAGATACGCAGTATTTT. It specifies CASSQASGGIDTQYF.

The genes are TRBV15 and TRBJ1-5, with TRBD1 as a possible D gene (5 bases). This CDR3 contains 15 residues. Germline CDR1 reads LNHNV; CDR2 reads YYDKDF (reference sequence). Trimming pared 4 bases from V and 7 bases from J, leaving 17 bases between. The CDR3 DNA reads TGTGCCACCAGCAACCATGGCCAGGGTAGGCAGCCCCAGCATTTT. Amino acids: CATSNHGQGRQPQHF.

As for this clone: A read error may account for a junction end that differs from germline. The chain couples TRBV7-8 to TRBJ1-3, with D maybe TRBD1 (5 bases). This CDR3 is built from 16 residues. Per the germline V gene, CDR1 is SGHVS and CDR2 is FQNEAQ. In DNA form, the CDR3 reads TGTGCCAGCAGCTTAGTGGCAAGCAGGGTAGGAACCACCATATATTTT. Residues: CASSLVASRVGTTIYF.

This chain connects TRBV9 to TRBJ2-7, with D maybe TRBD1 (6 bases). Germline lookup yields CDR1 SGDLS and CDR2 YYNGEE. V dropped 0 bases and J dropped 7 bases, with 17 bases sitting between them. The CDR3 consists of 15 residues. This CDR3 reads CASSVEGVPTREQYF. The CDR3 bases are TGTGCCAGCAGCGTAGAGGGGGTTCCCACGAGGGAGCAGTACTTC.

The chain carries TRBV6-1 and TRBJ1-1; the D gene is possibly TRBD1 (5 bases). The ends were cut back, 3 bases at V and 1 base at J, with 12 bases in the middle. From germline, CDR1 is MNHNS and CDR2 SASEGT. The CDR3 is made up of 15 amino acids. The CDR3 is CASSDRGTANTEAFF. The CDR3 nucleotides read TGTGCCAGCAGTGACCGGGGGACCGCGAACACTGAAGCTTTCTTT.

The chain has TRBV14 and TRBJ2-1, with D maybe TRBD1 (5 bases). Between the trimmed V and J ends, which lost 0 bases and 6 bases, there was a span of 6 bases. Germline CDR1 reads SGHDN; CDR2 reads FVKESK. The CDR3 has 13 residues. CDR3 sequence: CASSQEGANEQFF. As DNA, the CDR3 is TGTGCCAGCAGCCAAGAAGGGGCCAATGAGCAGTTCTTC.

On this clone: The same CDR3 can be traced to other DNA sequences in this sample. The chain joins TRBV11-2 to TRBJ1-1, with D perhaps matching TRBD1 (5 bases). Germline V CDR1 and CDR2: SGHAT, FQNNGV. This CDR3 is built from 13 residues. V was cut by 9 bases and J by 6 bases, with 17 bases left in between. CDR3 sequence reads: CASSPGGDPEAFF. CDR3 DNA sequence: TGTGCCAGTAGCCCGGGGGGGGACCCTGAAGCTTTCTTT. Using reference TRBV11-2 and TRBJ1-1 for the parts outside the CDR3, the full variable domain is EAGVAQSPRYKIIEKRQSVAFWCNPISGHATLYWYQQILGQGPKLLIQFQNNGVVDDSQLPKDRFSAERLKGVDSTLKIQPAKLEDSAVYLCASSPGGDPEAFFGQGTRLTVV.

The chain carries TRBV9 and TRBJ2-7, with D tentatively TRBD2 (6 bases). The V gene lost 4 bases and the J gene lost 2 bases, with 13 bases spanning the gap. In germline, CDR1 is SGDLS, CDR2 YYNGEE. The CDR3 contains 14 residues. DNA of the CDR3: TGTGCCAGCAGCCCGATGGAGGGCCCCTACGAGCAGTACTTC. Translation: CASSPMEGPYEQYF.

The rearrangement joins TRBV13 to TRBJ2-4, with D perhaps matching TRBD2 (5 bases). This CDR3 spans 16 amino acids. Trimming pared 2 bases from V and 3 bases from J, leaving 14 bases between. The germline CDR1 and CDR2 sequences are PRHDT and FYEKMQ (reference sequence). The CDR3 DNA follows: TGTGCCAGCAGCTTATATTTAGGAGAGGGCAAAAACATTCAGTACTTC. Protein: CASSLYLGEGKNIQYF.

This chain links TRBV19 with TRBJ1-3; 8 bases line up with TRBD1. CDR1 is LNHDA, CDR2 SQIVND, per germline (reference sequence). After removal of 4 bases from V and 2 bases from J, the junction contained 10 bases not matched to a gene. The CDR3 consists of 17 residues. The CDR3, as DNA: TGTGCCAGTAGTACGTATTACGGACAGGGCACTGGAAACACCATATATTTT. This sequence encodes CASSTYYGQGTGNTIYF.

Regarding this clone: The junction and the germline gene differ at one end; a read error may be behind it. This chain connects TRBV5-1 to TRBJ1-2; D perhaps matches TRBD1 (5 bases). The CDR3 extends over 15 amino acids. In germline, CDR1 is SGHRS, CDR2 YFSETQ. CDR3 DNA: TGCGCCAGCAGTTTGGGGGGGGTCGGGGACTATGGCTACACCTTC. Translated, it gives CASSLGGVGDYGYTF.